This entry features one T cell receptor beta chain sequence. The CDR3 consists of 14 residues. V gave up 3 bases and J gave up 6 bases; unmatched junction bases: 6. CDR1 and CDR2 from the germline V gene are MNHEY and SVGAGI. Study processing details: Amplification of reference gene primers was used by the study to estimate nucleated cell counts. Sequencing used immunoSEQ multiplex PCR; TCRdb keeps in-frame clones, though not all of them. The V and J calls and clone size come from that table; D and trimming were worked out from the DNA. The sample carries some 200,000 clones, approximately 84% recorded once. The sample originates from a study of blood T cell repertoires in COVID-19. Study at large: The United States, Italy and Spain supplied acute and convalescent COVID-19 samples. T cells, B-cell-depleted T cells, or PBMCs supplied cDNA or gDNA.

The TCR was taken from a man at least 80 years old with acute or convalescent COVID-19. The genes are TRBV6-5 and TRBJ1-1, with TRBD1 matching 8 bases. Sequenced input: peripheral blood. CDR3 sequence (DNA): TGTGCCAGCAGTTATTCAGGACAGGGAGCTGAAGCTTTCTTT. Translation gives CASSYSGQGAEAFF.